The clone carrying this TCR beta chain occurred many times. Its antigen is unidentified. The data stem from a study of Graves' ophthalmopathy and Graves' hyperthyroidism. Points from the study as a whole: The model predicted progression of ophthalmopathy with a sensitivity of around 70%, and its specificity was less than 85%. Ophthalmopathy and stable hyperthyroidism were discriminated by a 13-signature model, with 85% to 90% sensitivity and 70% to 84% specificity.

Serum thyroxine and TRAb, along with clinical symptoms, thyroid ultrasound and orbital computed tomography, were what diagnosis relied on. Out of roughly 9.3 ml of fresh peripheral blood, PBMCs were obtained. Trimming took 1 base from V and 8 from J; bases not matched to a gene: 2. Germline assignment: CDR1 SGHVS and CDR2 FQNEAQ. The CDR3 has 13 amino acids. Amplified material comprised TCR beta CDR3 regions derived from RNA transcripts. RT-PCR in the first round used HTBI primers; a second-round multiplex PCR followed. In TCRdb, the multiplex PCR reads were re-called with MiXCR into one record per CDR3 protein. This sample has some 380,000 distinct CDR3 sequences, with approximately 15% found just once.

The specimen sequenced was peripheral blood. This receptor was taken from a woman aged 18-29 years with stable Graves' hyperthyroidism. The chain links TRBV7-8 to TRBJ1-5; 7 positions agree with TRBD1. The CDR3 coding sequence is TGTGCCAGCAGCTTAGACAGGGGTGAGCCCCAGCATTTT. Protein sequence: CASSLDRGEPQHF.